The 20 T cell receptor beta chains given below trace back to one sample, sequenced in a study of beta chain features in type 1 diabetes. Study-wide points: Across all four CD4+ subsets, people with type 1 diabetes showed modestly shorter TCRB CDR3s.

What these receptors recognize is not known. The study reverse transcribed the entire isolated RNA, so it sequenced expressed TCRB transcripts. Only in-frame clones appear in the TCRdb table, and some are missing; sequencing was by immunoSEQ multiplex PCR. The data hold more than 550,000 clones, with over 13% observed a single time. The sequencing input was naive CD4+ T cells from blood. The receptors originated from a young man with type 1 diabetes.

In this sample, this clone turned up a few times. V is TRBV9 and J is TRBJ2-5; D might be TRBD2 (6 bases). Trimming removed 7 bases from V and 5 bases from J, with 12 bases in between. The CDR3 contains 12 residues. Per germline, CDR1 SGDLS and CDR2 YYNGEE. The CDR3 region is CASGRLEETQYF. The CDR3 region has the DNA TGTGCCAGCGGCCGACTAGAGGAGACCCAGTACTTC.

This clone was observed a few times. The chain employs TRBV7-9 and TRBJ2-6; possible D gene TRBD1, 5 bases. V lost 5 bases to trimming and J lost 0 bases, with 20 bases between them. This CDR3 is 19 amino acids long. CDR1 and CDR2 (germline): SEHNR, FQNEAQ (reference sequence). CDR3 protein: CASSALPATVDSGANVLTF. Written as DNA, the CDR3 is TGTGCCAGCAGCGCATTACCGGCGACAGTGGACTCTGGGGCCAACGTCCTGACTTTC.

This clone showed up just once. This chain joins TRBV5-1 and TRBJ1-2; no clear D gene. Germline-derived CDR1 and CDR2 are SGHRS and YFSETQ. Trimming took 0 bases from V and 5 from J, leaving 8 bases between them. This CDR3 has 13 residues. CDR3 loop: CASSLEGPYGYTF. Written as DNA, the CDR3 is TGCGCCAGCAGCTTGGAAGGACCTTATGGCTACACCTTC.

As regards this clone: Other DNA sequences in the sample encode the same CDR3. This chain joins TRBV9 and TRBJ2-5, with D tentatively TRBD1 (6 bases). CDR3 size: 13 residues. From germline, CDR1 is SGDLS and CDR2 YYNGEE. V was cut by 2 bases and J by 3 bases, with 8 bases left in between. CDR3 DNA sequence: TGTGCCAGCAGCGTGGGGGCAGAAGAGACCCAGTACTTC. Protein product: CASSVGAEETQYF.

This clone was observed once. Mismatch with germline at one junction end may stem from a read error. The CDR3 here is CSVLDTDSNRPQHF. For the CDR3, the DNA is TGCAGCGTTTTGGACACCGATAGCAATCGGCCCCAGCATTTT. This chain joins TRBV29-1 and TRBJ1-5; D might be TRBD1 (5 bases). CDR1 and CDR2 (germline): SQVTM, ANQGSEA. CDR3 size: 14 residues.

This clone has a handful of counts. The chain is built from TRBV20-1 and TRBJ1-2, with D unclear. Germline values: CDR1 DFQATT, CDR2 SNEGSKA (reference sequence). V was clipped by 1 base and J by 7 bases, with 7 bases between them. The length of the CDR3 is 11 residues. This CDR3 reads CSARVSPGYTF. CDR3 DNA sequence: TGCAGTGCTAGAGTTTCTCCTGGCTACACCTTC.

There are a few counts of this clone. The chain links TRBV2 to TRBJ2-3; the D gene is possibly TRBD2 (6 bases). This CDR3 is 19 amino acids long. The V gene's germline CDR1 is SNHLY and CDR2 FYNNEI. The germline V and J ends were trimmed by 5 bases and 0 bases, with 24 bases remaining between them. CDR3 bases: TGTGCCAGCAGTCCCCGGACCCTAGTCCCTAGCGTTAGCACAGATACGCAGTATTTT. Its protein product is CASSPRTLVPSVSTDTQYF.

There are a few counts of this clone. The chain employs TRBV9 and TRBJ2-1; D may be TRBD2 (5 bases). Per the germline V gene, CDR1 is SGDLS and CDR2 is YYNGEE. V lost 0 bases, J lost 8 bases, and 12 bases lay in between. The CDR3 is made up of 14 amino acids. CDR3 region: CASSVVGEGDEQFF. The CDR3 DNA is TGTGCCAGCAGCGTAGTTGGCGAGGGAGATGAGCAGTTCTTC. The full variable domain, its missing parts supplied by reference TRBV9 and TRBJ2-1, is DSGVTQTPKHLITATGQRVTLRCSPRSGDLSVYWYQQSLDQGLQFLIQYYNGEERAKGNILERFSAQQFPDLHSELNLSSLELGDSALYFCASSVVGEGDEQFFGPGTRLTVL.

This clone was detected a few times. The V gene is TRBV5-4, the J gene TRBJ2-1; 7 bases map to TRBD1. The V and J ends lost 4 bases and 12 bases, in that order; junction bases with no gene match: 4. This CDR3 spans 11 amino acids. Germline CDR1 is SGHNT and CDR2 is YYREEE (reference sequence). CDR3 sequence: CASSRQGGQFF. The CDR3 DNA sequence: TGTGCCAGCAGCCGACAGGGTGGGCAGTTCTTC.

The table lists this clone with a few counts. This chain links TRBV30 with TRBJ2-1; 10 nucleotides match TRBD2. Looked up from germline, CDR1 is GTSNPN and CDR2 is SVGIG (reference sequence). J was trimmed by 9 bases and V by 0 bases; bases with no gene match: 2. The CDR3 contains 13 residues. The CDR3 region is CAWSVTSGAEQFF. CDR3 DNA sequence: TGTGCCTGGAGTGTAACTAGCGGGGCTGAGCAGTTCTTC.

This clone appeared a few times. This sequence joins TRBV6-5 and TRBJ2-7; D not certain. The CDR3 runs 11 residues. V gave up 7 bases and J gave up 6 bases, with 10 bases separating them. Germline loops: CDR1 MNHEY, CDR2 SVGAGI. CDR3 region: CASTYLLEQYF. The CDR3 coding sequence is TGTGCCAGCACCTACCTACTCGAGCAGTACTTC.

This chain connects TRBV7-2 to TRBJ1-1; D gene ambiguous. The CDR3 contains 13 residues. Per germline, CDR1 SGHTA and CDR2 FQGNSA. Trimming removed 4 bases at V and 3 bases at J, with 9 bases between. CDR3 region: CASSSMSDTEAFF. CDR3 nucleotide sequence: TGTGCCAGCAGCTCCATGAGTGACACTGAAGCTTTCTTT.

This clone was detected a few times. This sequence joins TRBV9 and TRBJ1-2, with D possibly being TRBD1 (6 bases). V dropped 2 bases and J dropped 8 bases, with 10 bases sitting between them. There are 12 residues in the CDR3. CDR1 SGDLS and CDR2 YYNGEE come from the germline V gene. The CDR3 DNA reads TGTGCCAGCAGCGTCTCCCAGGGGGGCTACACCTTC. This codes for CASSVSQGGYTF. Complete variable domain (other parts from reference TRBV9 and TRBJ1-2): DSGVTQTPKHLITATGQRVTLRCSPRSGDLSVYWYQQSLDQGLQFLIQYYNGEERAKGNILERFSAQQFPDLHSELNLSSLELGDSALYFCASSVSQGGYTFGSGTRLTVV.

There are a few counts of this clone. The gene calls are TRBV25-1 and TRBJ2-1, with 13 nucleotides matching TRBD2. This CDR3 region has 16 residues. V shed 5 bases and J 9 bases; nucleotides not matched to a gene: 10. Germline CDR1 and CDR2: MGHDK and SYGVNS. CDR3 protein: CASSPPGLAGEREQFF. The DNA for the CDR3 is TGTGCCAGCAGTCCACCCGGACTAGCGGGAGAGCGTGAGCAGTTCTTC.

V is TRBV5-1 and J is TRBJ2-7, with TRBD1 matching over 9 bases. The V gene end was trimmed by 4 bases and the J gene end by 4 bases; junction bases not matched to a gene: 12. The CDR3 has 16 amino acids. Germline CDR1 and CDR2: SGHRS and YFSETQ. In nucleotides, the CDR3 is TGCGCCAGCAGCATAAACCCGGGACAGGGAGCGTACGAGCAGTACTTC. It codes for CASSINPGQGAYEQYF.

The CDR3 region has the DNA TGTGCCAGCAGCTTGGCCTACAGCGGGGGAGGGACAGATACGCAGTATTTT. It codes for CASSLAYSGGGTDTQYF. The chain combines TRBV5-4 with TRBJ2-3; 8 bases line up with TRBD2. The CDR3 loop spans 17 amino acids. Trimming at V came to 0 bases and at J to 3 bases, leaving 9 bases not matched to a gene. Germline loops: CDR1 SGHNT, CDR2 YYREEE (reference sequence).

The gene calls are TRBV5-1 and TRBJ2-1; perhaps D is TRBD1 or TRBD2 (5 bases each). The length of the CDR3 is 13 residues. Germline CDR1 and CDR2: SGHRS and YFSETQ. Trimming pared 0 bases from V and 10 bases from J, leaving 11 bases between. CDR3: CASSLGDGSEQFF. CDR3 in DNA: TGCGCCAGCAGCTTGGGGGACGGGTCGGAGCAGTTCTTC.

The rearrangement links TRBV4-2 to TRBJ2-1, with no clear D. The germline V gene encodes CDR1 LGHNA and CDR2 YNFKEQ. The V end was cut by 0 bases, the J end by 0 bases, with 18 bases between. The CDR3 spans 19 residues. This CDR3 reads CASSQDSPNLFSSYNEQFF. The DNA of the CDR3 is TGTGCCAGCAGCCAAGATTCTCCTAACCTATTCAGCTCCTACAATGAGCAGTTCTTC.

This clone was counted only a few times. The rearrangement uses TRBV27 and TRBJ1-1; the D gene is possibly TRBD1 (5 bases). This CDR3 is built from 14 residues. Germline values: CDR1 MNHEY, CDR2 SMNVEV (reference sequence). V lost 6 bases to trimming and J lost 0 bases, with 11 bases between them. The CDR3 DNA is TGTGCCAGCAGCTCACAGGCCATGAACACTGAAGCTTTCTTT. It is translated as CASSSQAMNTEAFF.

This clone was recorded a few times. The chain joins TRBV7-2 to TRBJ1-4; D is uncertain. This CDR3 has 15 amino acids. Per the germline V gene, CDR1 is SGHTA and CDR2 is FQGNSA. Trimming stripped 0 bases from V and 8 bases from J, with 13 bases between. The CDR3 here is CASSLAPGIGEKLFF. The CDR3 region has the DNA TGTGCCAGCAGCTTAGCTCCGGGTATTGGCGAAAAACTGTTTTTT.